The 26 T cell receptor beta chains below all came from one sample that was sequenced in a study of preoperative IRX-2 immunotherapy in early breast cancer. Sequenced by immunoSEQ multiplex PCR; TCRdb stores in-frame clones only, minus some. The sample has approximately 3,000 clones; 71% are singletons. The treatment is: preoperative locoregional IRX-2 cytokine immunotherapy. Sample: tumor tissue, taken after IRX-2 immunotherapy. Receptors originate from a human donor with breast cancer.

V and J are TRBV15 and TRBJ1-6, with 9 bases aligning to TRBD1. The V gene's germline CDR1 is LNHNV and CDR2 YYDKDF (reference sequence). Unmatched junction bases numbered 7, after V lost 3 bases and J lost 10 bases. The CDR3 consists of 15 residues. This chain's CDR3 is CATSRDRDRDSPLHF. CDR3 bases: TGTGCCACCAGCAGGGACCGGGACAGGGACTCACCCCTCCACTTT.

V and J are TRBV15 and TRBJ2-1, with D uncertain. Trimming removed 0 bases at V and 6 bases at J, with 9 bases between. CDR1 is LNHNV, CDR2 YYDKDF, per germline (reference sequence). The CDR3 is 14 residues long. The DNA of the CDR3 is TGTGCCACCAGCAGAGATCGAGGACGCAATGAGCAGTTCTTC. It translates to CATSRDRGRNEQFF.

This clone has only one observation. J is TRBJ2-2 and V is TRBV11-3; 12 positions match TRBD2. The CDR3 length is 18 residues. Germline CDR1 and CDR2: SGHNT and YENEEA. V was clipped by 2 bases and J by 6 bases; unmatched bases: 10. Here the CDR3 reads CASSLTSKTSGGSGELFF. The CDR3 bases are TGTGCCAGCAGCTTAACGTCAAAGACTAGCGGGGGATCCGGGGAGCTGTTTTTT.

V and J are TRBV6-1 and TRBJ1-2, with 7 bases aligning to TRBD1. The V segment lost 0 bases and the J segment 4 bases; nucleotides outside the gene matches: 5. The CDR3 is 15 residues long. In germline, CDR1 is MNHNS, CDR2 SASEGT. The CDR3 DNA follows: TGTGCCAGCAGTGAAGCGGGCAGGGGGGTCTATGGCTACACCTTC. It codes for CASSEAGRGVYGYTF.

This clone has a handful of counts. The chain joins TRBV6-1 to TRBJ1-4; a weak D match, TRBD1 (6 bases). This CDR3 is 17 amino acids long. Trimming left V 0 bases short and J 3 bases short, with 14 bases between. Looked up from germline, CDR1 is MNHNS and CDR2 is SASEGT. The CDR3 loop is CASSEAGYGGPNEKLFF. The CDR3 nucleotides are TGTGCCAGCAGTGAAGCAGGTTACGGGGGCCCTAATGAAAAACTGTTTTTT.

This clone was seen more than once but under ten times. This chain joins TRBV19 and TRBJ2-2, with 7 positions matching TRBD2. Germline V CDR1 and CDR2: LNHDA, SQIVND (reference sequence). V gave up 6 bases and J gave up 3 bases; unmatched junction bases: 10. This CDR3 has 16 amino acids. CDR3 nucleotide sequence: TGTGCCAGTAGCATCTCCGGGGGGTCCTACACCGGGGAGCTGTTTTTT. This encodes CASSISGGSYTGELFF.

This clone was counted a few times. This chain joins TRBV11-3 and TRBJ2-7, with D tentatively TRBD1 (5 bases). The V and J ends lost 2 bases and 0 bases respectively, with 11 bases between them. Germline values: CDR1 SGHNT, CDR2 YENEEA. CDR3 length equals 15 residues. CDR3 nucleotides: TGTGCCAGCAGCTTAATGACAGTCAGCTCCTACGAGCAGTACTTC. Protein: CASSLMTVSSYEQYF.

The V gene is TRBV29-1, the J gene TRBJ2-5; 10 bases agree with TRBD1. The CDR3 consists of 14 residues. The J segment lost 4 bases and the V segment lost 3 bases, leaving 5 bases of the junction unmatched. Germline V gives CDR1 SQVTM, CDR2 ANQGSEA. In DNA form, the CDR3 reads TGCAGCGTTGAGGGACAGGGGATAGGAGAGACCCAGTACTTC. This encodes CSVEGQGIGETQYF.

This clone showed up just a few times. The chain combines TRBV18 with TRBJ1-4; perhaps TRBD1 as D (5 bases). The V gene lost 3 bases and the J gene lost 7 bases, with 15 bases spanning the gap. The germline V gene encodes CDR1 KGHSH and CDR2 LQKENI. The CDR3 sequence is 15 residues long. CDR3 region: CASSPGQSGGEKLFF. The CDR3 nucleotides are TGTGCCAGCTCACCGGGGCAGAGTGGCGGTGAAAAACTGTTTTTT.

The CDR3 DNA reads as TGTGCCAGTAGTATATCTAGGGACGCACTCTCGAACTATGGCTACACCTTC. This translates into CASSISRDALSNYGYTF. The chain couples TRBV19 to TRBJ1-2; weak D call: TRBD1 (5 bases). The V gene lost 2 bases and the J gene lost 2 bases, with 18 bases spanning the gap. In germline, CDR1 is LNHDA, CDR2 SQIVND (reference sequence). The CDR3 runs to 17 residues. The entire variable domain, with the rest obtained from reference TRBV19 and TRBJ1-2, is as follows: DGGITQSPKYLFRKEGQNVTLSCEQNLNHDAMYWYRQDPGQGLRLIYYSQIVNDFQKGDIAEGYSVSREKKESFPLTVTSAQKNPTAFYLCASSISRDALSNYGYTFGSGTRLTVV.

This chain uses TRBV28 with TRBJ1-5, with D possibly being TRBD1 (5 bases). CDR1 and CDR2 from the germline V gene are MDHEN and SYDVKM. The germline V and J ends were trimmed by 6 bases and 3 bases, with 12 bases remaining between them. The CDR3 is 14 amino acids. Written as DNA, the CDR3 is TGTGCCAGCAGGTTACAGGTATTCAATCAGCCCCAGCATTTT. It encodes CASRLQVFNQPQHF.

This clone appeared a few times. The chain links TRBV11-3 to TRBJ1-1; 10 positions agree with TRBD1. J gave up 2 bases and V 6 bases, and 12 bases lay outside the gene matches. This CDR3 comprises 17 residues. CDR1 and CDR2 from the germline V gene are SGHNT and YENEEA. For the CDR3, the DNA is TGTGCCAGCAGGGAGAATTCGGGACAGGGGAAAAACACTGAAGCTTTCTTT. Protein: CASRENSGQGKNTEAFF.

CDR3 coding DNA: TGTGCCAGCAGTAGGACAGGGGGCACGGGGGCCAACGTCCTGACTTTC. Translation gives CASSRTGGTGANVLTF. The J gene is TRBJ2-6, the V gene TRBV6-8; TRBD1 matches 11 bases. Losses at the gene ends were 5 bases for V and 4 bases for J; bases not matched to a gene: 4. Germline V gives CDR1 MNHGY, CDR2 SAAAGT. CDR3 length equals 16 residues.

CDR3 sequence reads: CASSERGRVANEQFF. Written as DNA, the CDR3 is TGTGCCAGCAGTGAACGGGGGAGGGTCGCGAATGAGCAGTTCTTC. The chain recombines TRBV6-4 with TRBJ2-1; 7 nucleotides agree with TRBD2. CDR1 is MRHNA, CDR2 SNTAGT, per germline. CDR3 size: 15 residues. J gave up 7 bases and V 3 bases, and 9 bases lay outside the gene matches.

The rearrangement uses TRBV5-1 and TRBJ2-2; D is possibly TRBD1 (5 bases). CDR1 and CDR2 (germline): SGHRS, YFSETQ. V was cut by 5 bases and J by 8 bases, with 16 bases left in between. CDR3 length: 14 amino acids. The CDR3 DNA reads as TGCGCCAGCAGAGGAACAGGTGGAAGGGGGGAGCTGTTTTTT. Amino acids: CASRGTGGRGELFF.

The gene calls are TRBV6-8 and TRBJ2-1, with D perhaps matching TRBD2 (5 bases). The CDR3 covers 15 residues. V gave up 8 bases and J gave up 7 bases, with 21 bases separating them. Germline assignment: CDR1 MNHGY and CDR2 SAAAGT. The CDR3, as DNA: TGTGCCAGCTGTATCCCGGGGAGAGGTTGGAATGAGCAGTTCTTC. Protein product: CASCIPGRGWNEQFF.

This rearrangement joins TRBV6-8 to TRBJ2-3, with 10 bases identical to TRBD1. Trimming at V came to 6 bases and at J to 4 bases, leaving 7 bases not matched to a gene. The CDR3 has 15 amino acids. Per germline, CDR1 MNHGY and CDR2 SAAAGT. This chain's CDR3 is CASRTGQGISDTQYF. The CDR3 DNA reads TGTGCCAGCAGAACGGGACAGGGGATTTCAGATACGCAGTATTTT.

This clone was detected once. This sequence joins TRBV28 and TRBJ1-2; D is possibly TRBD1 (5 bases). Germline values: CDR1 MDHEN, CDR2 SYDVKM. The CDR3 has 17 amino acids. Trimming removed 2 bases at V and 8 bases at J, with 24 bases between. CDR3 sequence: CASSLAGNRGSLGGYTF. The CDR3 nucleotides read TGTGCCAGCAGTTTAGCAGGGAATCGGGGAAGCCTCGGGGGCTACACCTTC.

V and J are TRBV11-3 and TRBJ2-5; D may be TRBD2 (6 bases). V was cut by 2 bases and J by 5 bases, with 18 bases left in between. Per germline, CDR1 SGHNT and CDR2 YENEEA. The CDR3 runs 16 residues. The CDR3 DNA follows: TGTGCCAGCAGCTTAACCGGGGGAGGTAGCCGCGAGACCCAGTACTTC. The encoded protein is CASSLTGGGSRETQYF.

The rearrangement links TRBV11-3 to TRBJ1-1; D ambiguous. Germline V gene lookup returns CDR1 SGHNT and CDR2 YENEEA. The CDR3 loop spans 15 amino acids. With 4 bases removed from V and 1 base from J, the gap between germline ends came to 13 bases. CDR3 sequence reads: CASSSAIRENTEAFF. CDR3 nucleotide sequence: TGTGCCAGCAGCTCCGCGATAAGGGAGAACACTGAAGCTTTCTTT. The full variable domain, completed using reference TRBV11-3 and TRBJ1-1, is EAGVVQSPRYKIIEKKQPVAFWCNPISGHNTLYWYLQNLGQGPELLIRYENEEAVDDSQLPKDRFSAERLKGVDSTLKIQPAELGDSAVYLCASSSAIRENTEAFFGQGTRLTVV.

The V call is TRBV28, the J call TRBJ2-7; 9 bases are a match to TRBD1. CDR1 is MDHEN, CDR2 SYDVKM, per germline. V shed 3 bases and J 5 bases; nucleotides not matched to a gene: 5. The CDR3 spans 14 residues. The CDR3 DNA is TGTGCCAGCAGTTTCCGGGACAGGGTTAACGAGCAGTACGTC. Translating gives CASSFRDRVNEQYV.

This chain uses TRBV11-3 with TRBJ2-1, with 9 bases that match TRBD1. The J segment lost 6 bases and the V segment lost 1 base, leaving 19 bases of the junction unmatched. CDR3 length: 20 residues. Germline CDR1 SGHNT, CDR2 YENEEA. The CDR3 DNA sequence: TGTGCCAGCAGCTTAGTATGGGGGACAGGGTCCCAATATAGTGTCAATGAGCAGTTCTTC. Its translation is CASSLVWGTGSQYSVNEQFF.

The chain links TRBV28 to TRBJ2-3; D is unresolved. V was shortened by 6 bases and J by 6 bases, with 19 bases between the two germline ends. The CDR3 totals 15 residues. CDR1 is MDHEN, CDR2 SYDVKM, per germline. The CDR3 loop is CASRKFLADGDTQYF. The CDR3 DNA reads TGTGCCAGCAGGAAATTTCTTGCGGACGGGGATACGCAGTATTTT.

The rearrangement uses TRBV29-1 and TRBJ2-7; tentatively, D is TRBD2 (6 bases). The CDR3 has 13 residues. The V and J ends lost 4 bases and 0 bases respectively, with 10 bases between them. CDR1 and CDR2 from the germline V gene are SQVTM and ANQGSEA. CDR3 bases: TGCAGCGTTGTAGGAGGGGCCTCCTACGAGCAGTACTTC. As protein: CSVVGGASYEQYF.

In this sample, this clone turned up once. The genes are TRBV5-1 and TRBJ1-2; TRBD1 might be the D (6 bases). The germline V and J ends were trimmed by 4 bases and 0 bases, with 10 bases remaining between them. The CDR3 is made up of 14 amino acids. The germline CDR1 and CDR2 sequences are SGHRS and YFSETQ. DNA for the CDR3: TGCGCCAGCAGCCCCGGACAGACTAACTATGGCTACACCTTC. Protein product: CASSPGQTNYGYTF.

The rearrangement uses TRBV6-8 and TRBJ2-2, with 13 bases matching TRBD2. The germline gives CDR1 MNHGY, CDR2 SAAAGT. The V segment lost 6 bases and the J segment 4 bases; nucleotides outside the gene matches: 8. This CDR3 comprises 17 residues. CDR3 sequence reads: CASSPRTSGSSTGELFF. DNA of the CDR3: TGTGCCAGCAGCCCCCGGACTAGCGGGAGTTCCACCGGGGAGCTGTTTTTT.